Shown below are 13 T cell receptor beta chains from a single sample sequenced in a study of shared clonotypes between healthy human individuals. Clones were sequenced by immunoSEQ multiplex PCR, and TCRdb holds only the in-frame ones, with some missing. In the table there are about 1 million clones, around 78% of which are singletons. The sample consisted of memory CD4+ T cells from PBMCs. Regarding subset: CD45RA-negative fraction. These receptors all come from a man aged 18 to 35 in good health. Some clones in this sample may be carry-over from other donors' samples.

The V and J genes are TRBV11-2 and TRBJ1-1; 11 bases line up with TRBD1. The germline CDR1 and CDR2 sequences are SGHAT and FQNNGV. With 5 bases clipped from V and 6 bases from J, the junction kept 11 bases outside the gene matches. This CDR3 is built from 16 residues. DNA for the CDR3: TGTGCCAGCAGCCCTTCGTTGGGACAGGGGGTCTCTGAAGCTTTCTTT. Protein: CASSPSLGQGVSEAFF.

Regarding this clone: Other DNA sequences within the sample encode an identical CDR3. The rearrangement joins TRBV30 to TRBJ2-7; D is possibly TRBD2 (5 bases). Germline lookup yields CDR1 GTSNPN and CDR2 SVGIG (reference sequence). This CDR3 has 13 residues. Trimming took 3 bases from V and 4 from J, leaving 13 bases between them. This CDR3 reads CAWSGGSGYEQYF. For the CDR3, the DNA is TGTGCCTGGAGCGGTGGGAGCGGATACGAGCAGTACTTC.

This chain uses TRBV19 with TRBJ1-5; D remains ambiguous. The CDR3 consists of 16 residues. V was pared by 6 bases and J by 2 bases, with 17 bases between. Per germline, CDR1 LNHDA and CDR2 SQIVND (reference sequence). The CDR3 here is CASSDPAWAGNQPQHF. DNA for the CDR3: TGTGCCAGTAGCGATCCGGCCTGGGCAGGCAATCAGCCCCAGCATTTT.

The chain links TRBV2 to TRBJ2-7; D unresolved. V lost 2 bases, J lost 3 bases, and 5 bases lay in between. The V gene's germline CDR1 is SNHLY and CDR2 FYNNEI. The CDR3 has 12 residues. As DNA, the CDR3 is TGTGCCAGCAGTGAATACGGCTACGAGCAGTACTTC. Translation: CASSEYGYEQYF.

J is TRBJ2-5 and V is TRBV28; 7 nucleotides agree with TRBD2. From germline, CDR1 is MDHEN and CDR2 SYDVKM. Losses at the gene ends were 2 bases for V and 0 bases for J; bases not matched to a gene: 9. This CDR3 region has 17 residues. The chain's CDR3 is CASSLLASGTYQETQYF. The CDR3 DNA is TGTGCCAGCAGTTTACTAGCTAGCGGAACGTACCAAGAGACCCAGTACTTC.

The chain employs TRBV6-1 and TRBJ1-5; no reliable D call. Trimming took off 4 bases at V and 3 bases at J, with 7 bases between the two ends. CDR1 is MNHNS and CDR2 is SASEGT in the germline V gene. The CDR3 runs to 13 residues. CDR3 bases: TGTGCCAGCAGTGGGACGGACAATCAGCCCCAGCATTTT. Its protein is CASSGTDNQPQHF.

The J gene is TRBJ2-1, the V gene TRBV27, with D possibly being TRBD2 (5 bases). Germline lookup yields CDR1 MNHEY and CDR2 SMNVEV (reference sequence). This CDR3 is built from 17 residues. Trimming pared 4 bases from V and 0 bases from J, leaving 16 bases between. CDR3 residues: CASSYKPSGGSYNEQFF. CDR3 nucleotides: TGTGCCAGCAGTTATAAACCGAGCGGTGGCTCCTACAATGAGCAGTTCTTC.

Worth noting for this clone: In the same sample, other DNA sequences code for this CDR3. The chain couples TRBV6-1 to TRBJ2-2, with 7 nucleotides matching TRBD1. CDR1 is MNHNS and CDR2 is SASEGT in the germline V gene. The junction had 5 bases not matched to a gene; V was cut back by 5 bases and J by 2 bases. The CDR3 consists of 15 residues. CDR3 nucleotide sequence: TGTGCCAGCAGTTCCGGGACAGCTAACACCGGGGAGCTGTTTTTT. Translating it yields CASSSGTANTGELFF.

The chain joins TRBV27 to TRBJ2-5; the D gene is possibly TRBD2 (5 bases). Trimming removed 2 bases at V and 5 bases at J, with 12 bases between. Germline CDR1 MNHEY, CDR2 SMNVEV (reference sequence). There are 14 residues in the CDR3. The CDR3 region has the DNA TGTGCCAGCAGTTTAATGGACTCTCCGGAGACCCAGTACTTC. Protein: CASSLMDSPETQYF.

The chain has TRBV19 and TRBJ2-7; the D call may be TRBD1 or TRBD2 (5 bases each). The CDR3 contains 12 residues. Germline CDR1 LNHDA, CDR2 SQIVND (reference sequence). Trimming took off 3 bases at V and 4 bases at J, with 7 bases between the two ends. The CDR3: CASSIWGYEQYF. The CDR3 DNA reads TGTGCCAGTAGTATCTGGGGGTACGAGCAGTACTTC.

The chain recombines TRBV2 with TRBJ2-7; D is undetermined. The CDR3 length is 12 residues. The germline CDR1 and CDR2 sequences are SNHLY and FYNNEI. V was pared by 6 bases and J by 1 base, with 7 bases between. In DNA, the CDR3 is TGTGCCAGCAGCCCCACATCCTACGAGCAGTACTTC. It is translated as CASSPTSYEQYF.

The chain recombines TRBV10-3 with TRBJ2-1, with TRBD2 matching 8 bases. V shed 11 bases, J shed 5 bases, and the junction held 8 bases outside the gene matches. The CDR3 length is 13 residues. In germline, CDR1 is ENHRY, CDR2 SYGVKD. The CDR3 spells CAGSREGNNEQFF. CDR3 coding DNA: TGTGCCGGGTCTCGGGAGGGCAACAATGAGCAGTTCTTC.

The rearrangement links TRBV5-1 to TRBJ2-1; TRBD2 matches 8 bases. Germline CDR1 is SGHRS and CDR2 is YFSETQ. The CDR3 consists of 16 residues. V lost 0 bases and J lost 5; bases outside the gene matches: 7. Here the CDR3 reads CASSLASASGHNEQFF. For the CDR3, the DNA is TGCGCCAGCAGCTTGGCCTCGGCTAGCGGGCACAATGAGCAGTTCTTC.